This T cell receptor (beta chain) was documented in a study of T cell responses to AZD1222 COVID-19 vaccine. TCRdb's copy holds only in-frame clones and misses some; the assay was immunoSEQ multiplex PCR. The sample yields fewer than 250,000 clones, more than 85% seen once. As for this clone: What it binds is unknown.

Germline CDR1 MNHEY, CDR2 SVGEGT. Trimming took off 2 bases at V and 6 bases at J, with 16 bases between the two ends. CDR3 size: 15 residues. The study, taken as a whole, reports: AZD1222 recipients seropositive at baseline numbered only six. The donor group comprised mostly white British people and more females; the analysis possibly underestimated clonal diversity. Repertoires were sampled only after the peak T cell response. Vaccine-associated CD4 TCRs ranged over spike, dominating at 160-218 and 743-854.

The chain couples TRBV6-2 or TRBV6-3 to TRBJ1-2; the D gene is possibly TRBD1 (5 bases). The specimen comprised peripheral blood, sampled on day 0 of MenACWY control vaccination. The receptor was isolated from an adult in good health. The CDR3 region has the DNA TGTGCCAGCAGTTACCGGGACCCCATTGGGGATGGCTACACCTTC. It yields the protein CASSYRDPIGDGYTF.